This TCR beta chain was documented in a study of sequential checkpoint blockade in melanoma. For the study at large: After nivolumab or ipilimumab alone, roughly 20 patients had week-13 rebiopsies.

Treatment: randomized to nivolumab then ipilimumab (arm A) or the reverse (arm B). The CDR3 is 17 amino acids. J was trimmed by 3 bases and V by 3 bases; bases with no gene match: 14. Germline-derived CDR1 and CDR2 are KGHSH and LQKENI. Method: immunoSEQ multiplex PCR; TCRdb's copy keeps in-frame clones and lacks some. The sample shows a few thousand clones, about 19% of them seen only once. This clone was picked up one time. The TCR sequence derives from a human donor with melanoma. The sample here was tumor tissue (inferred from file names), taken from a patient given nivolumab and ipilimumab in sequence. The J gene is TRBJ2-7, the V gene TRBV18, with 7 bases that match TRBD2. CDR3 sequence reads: CASSPRPSGTSFYEQYF. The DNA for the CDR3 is TGTGCCAGCTCACCCCGACCTAGCGGTACCTCTTTCTACGAGCAGTACTTC.